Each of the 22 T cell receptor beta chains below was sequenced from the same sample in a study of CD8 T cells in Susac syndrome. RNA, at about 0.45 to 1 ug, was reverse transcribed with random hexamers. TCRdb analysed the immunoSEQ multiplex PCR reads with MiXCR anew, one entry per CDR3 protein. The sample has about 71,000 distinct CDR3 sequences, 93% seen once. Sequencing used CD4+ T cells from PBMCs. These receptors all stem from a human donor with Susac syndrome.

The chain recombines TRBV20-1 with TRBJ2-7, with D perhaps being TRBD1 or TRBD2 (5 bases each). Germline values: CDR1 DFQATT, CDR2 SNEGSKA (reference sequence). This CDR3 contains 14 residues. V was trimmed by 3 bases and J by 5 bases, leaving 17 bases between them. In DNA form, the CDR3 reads TGCAGTGCTAGGGCGCTAGCAGGGAACCACGAGCAGTACTTC. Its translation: CSARALAGNHEQYF.

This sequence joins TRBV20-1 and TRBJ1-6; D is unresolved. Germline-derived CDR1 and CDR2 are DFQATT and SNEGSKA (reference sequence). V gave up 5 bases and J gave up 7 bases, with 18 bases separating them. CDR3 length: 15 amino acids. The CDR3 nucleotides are TGCAGTGCTTCCGGGCTCCAACCGGGGAATTCACCCCTCCACTTT. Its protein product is CSASGLQPGNSPLHF.

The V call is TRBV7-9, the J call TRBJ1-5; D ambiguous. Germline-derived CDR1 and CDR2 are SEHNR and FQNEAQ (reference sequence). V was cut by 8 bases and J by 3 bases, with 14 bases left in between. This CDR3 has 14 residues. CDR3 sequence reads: CASGPAGPNQPQHF. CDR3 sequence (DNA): TGTGCCAGCGGACCCGCGGGCCCCAATCAGCCCCAGCATTTT.

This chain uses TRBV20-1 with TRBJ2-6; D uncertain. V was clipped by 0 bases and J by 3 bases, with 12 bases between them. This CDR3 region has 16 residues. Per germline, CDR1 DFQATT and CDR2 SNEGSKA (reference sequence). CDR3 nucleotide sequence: TGCAGTGCTAGAGATGCCAGATCCGGTGGGGCCAACGTCCTGACTTTC. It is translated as CSARDARSGGANVLTF.

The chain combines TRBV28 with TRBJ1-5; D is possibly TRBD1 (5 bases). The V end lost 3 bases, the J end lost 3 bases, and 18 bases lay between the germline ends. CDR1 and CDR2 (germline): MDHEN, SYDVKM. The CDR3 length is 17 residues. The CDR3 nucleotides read TGTGCCAGCAGTTTGGATGTCCCCCGGGACCTCAATCAGCCCCAGCATTTT. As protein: CASSLDVPRDLNQPQHF.

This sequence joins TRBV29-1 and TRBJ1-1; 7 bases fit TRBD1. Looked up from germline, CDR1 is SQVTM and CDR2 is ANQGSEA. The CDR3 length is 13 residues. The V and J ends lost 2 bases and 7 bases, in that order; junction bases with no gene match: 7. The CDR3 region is CSVERMTGLEAFF. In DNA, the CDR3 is TGCAGCGTTGAACGGATGACAGGGCTTGAAGCTTTCTTT. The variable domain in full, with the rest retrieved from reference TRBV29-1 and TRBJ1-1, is SAVISQKPSRDICQRGTSLTIQCQVDSQVTMMFWYRQQPGQSLTLIATANQGSEATYESGFVIDKFPISRPNLTFSTLTVSNMSPEDSSIYLCSVERMTGLEAFFGQGTRLTVV.

CDR3 in amino acids: CSVEKAGTGTFLVDGYTF. As DNA, the CDR3 is TGCAGCGTTGAAAAAGCCGGGACAGGGACTTTTCTTGTCGATGGCTACACCTTC. This chain links TRBV29-1 with TRBJ1-2, with 9 bases matching TRBD1. The CDR3 covers 18 residues. V trimming: 2 bases; J trimming: 6 bases; junction bases outside the gene matches: 19. Germline V gene sequence: CDR1 SQVTM, CDR2 ANQGSEA.

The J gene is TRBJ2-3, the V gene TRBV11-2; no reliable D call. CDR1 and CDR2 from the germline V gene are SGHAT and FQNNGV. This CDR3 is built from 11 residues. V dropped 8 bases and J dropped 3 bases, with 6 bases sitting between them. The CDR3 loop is CASGVTDTQYF. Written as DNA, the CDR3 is TGTGCCAGCGGAGTGACAGATACGCAGTATTTT.

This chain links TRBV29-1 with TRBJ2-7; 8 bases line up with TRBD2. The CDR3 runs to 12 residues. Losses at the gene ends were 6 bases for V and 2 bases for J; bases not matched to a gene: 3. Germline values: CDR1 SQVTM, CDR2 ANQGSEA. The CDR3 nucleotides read TGCAGCGTAGCGGGAGCCGCCTACGAGCAGTACTTC. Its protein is CSVAGAAYEQYF.

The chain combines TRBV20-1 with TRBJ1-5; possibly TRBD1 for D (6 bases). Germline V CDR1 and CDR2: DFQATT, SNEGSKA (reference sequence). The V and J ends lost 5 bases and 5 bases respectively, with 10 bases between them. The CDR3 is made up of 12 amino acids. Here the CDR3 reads CSAYSGDQPQHF. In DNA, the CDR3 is TGCAGTGCTTACTCAGGGGATCAGCCCCAGCATTTT.

CDR3 coding DNA: TGCAGCGTAGACAGACCCTACAATGAGCAGTTCTTC. Translation: CSVDRPYNEQFF. The genes are TRBV29-1 and TRBJ2-1; weak D call: TRBD1 (5 bases). Trimming took 6 bases from V and 2 from J, leaving 8 bases between them. The CDR3 loop spans 12 amino acids. Germline V gene data show CDR1 as SQVTM and CDR2 as ANQGSEA.

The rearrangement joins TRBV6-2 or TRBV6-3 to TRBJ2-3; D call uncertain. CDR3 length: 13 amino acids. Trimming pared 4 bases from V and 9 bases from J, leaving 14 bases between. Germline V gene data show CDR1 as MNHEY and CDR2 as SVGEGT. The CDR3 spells CASSWVPAGTQYF. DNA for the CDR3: TGTGCCAGCAGTTGGGTTCCCGCCGGGACGCAGTATTTT.

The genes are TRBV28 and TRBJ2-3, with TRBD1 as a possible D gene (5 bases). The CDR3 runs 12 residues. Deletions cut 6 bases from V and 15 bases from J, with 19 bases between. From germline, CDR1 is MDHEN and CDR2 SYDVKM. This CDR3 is CASSSNLSRAYF. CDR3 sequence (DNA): TGTGCCAGCAGCTCCAATCTGAGCAGGGCCTATTTT.

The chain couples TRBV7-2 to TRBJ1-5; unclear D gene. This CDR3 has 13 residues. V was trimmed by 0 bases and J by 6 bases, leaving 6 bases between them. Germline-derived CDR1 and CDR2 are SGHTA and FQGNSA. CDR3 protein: CASSLAEGQPQHF. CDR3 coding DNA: TGTGCCAGCAGCTTAGCGGAGGGTCAGCCCCAGCATTTT.

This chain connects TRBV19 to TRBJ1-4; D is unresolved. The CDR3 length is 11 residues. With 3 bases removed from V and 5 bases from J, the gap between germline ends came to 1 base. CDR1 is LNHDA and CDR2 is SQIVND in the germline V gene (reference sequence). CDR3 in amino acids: CASSINEKLFF. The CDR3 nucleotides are TGTGCCAGTAGTATCAATGAAAAACTGTTTTTT.

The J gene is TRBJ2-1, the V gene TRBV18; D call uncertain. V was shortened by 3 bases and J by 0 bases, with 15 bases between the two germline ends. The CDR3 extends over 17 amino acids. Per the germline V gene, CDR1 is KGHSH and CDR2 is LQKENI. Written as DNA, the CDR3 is TGTGCCAGCTCACCTTCATCCCTCCCGAGCTCCTACAATGAGCAGTTCTTC. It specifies CASSPSSLPSSYNEQFF.

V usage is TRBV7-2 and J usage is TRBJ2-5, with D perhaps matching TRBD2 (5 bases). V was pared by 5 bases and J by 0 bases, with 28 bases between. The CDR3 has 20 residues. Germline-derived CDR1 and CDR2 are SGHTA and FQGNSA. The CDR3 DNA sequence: TGTGCCAGCAGCAAAGCGGCTGACTTGACCCAACCGCGGGACCAAGAGACCCAGTACTTC. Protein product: CASSKAADLTQPRDQETQYF.

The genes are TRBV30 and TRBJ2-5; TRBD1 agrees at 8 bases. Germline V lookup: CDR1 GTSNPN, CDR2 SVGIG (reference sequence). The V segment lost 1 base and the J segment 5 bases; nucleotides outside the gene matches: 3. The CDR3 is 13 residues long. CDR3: CAWSATGVETQYF. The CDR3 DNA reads TGTGCCTGGAGTGCGACAGGGGTGGAGACCCAGTACTTC.

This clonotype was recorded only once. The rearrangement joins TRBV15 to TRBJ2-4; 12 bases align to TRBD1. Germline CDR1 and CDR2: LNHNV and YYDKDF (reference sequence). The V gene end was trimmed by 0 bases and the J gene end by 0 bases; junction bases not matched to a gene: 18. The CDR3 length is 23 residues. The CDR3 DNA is TGTGCCACCAGCAGAGATGGGGGACAGGGGGCCCTTCATTCTAAAACAGCCAAAAACATTCAGTACTTC. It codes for CATSRDGGQGALHSKTAKNIQYF.

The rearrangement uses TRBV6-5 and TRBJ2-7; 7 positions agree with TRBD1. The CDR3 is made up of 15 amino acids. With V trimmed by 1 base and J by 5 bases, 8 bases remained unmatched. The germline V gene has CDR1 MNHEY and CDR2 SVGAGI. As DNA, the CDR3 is TGTGCCAGCAGTTACTTAGGGACAGCCCCCCACGAGCAGTACTTC. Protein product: CASSYLGTAPHEQYF.

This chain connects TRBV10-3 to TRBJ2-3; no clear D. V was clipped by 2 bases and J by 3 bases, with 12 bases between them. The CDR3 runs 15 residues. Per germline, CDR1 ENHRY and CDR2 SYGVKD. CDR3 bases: TGTGCCATCAGTGAGAGATTGGAGACAACAGATACGCAGTATTTT. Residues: CAISERLETTDTQYF.

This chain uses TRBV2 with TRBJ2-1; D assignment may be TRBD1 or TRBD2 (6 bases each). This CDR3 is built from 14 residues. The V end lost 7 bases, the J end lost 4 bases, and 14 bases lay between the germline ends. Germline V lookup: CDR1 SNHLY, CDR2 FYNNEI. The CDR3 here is CASTKTGTYNEQFF. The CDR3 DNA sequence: TGTGCCAGCACCAAAACAGGGACTTACAATGAGCAGTTCTTC.